These T cell receptor beta chains were read from a single sample in a study of blood T cells in healthy people across ages. A single record per CDR3 protein comes from TCRdb applying MiXCR to the 5' RACE reads. The sample has hundreds of thousands of distinct CDR3 sequences, 58% seen once. The sequencing sample was made of blood. These receptors were taken from a man younger than 40 in good health. The CDR3 runs from the conserved cysteine through the conserved F or W. Each record gives: clone size, J gene, V gene, D gene, CDR3 DNA, CDR3 protein. D genes are given only for firm matches. Rows give clone size only sometimes, using once, few, many, or a class for an expanded clone.

abundance: .
j_gene: TRBJ2-1
v_gene: TRBV20-1
d_gene: TRBD2
CDR3nt: TGCAGTGCTAGAGATCCGGGAGGGCATGAGCAGTTCTTC
CDR3aa: CSARDPGGHEQFF

abundance: .
j_gene: TRBJ2-1
v_gene: TRBV6-5
d_gene: .
CDR3nt: TGTGCCAGCTGGACAGTTTACAATGAGCAATTCTTC
CDR3aa: CASWTVYNEQFF

abundance: .
j_gene: TRBJ2-7
v_gene: TRBV7-2
d_gene: .
CDR3nt: TGTGCCAGCAGCTTTTCTGGGGTCGAGCAGTACTTC
CDR3aa: CASSFSGVEQYF

abundance: .
j_gene: TRBJ1-2
v_gene: TRBV7-8
d_gene: .
CDR3nt: TGTGCCAGCAGCTTAGATGGGGGTTTCCTTGGCTACACCTTC
CDR3aa: CASSLDGGFLGYTF

abundance: .
j_gene: TRBJ1-2
v_gene: TRBV6-6
d_gene: .
CDR3nt: TGTGCCAGCAGGGAACTACAGAACTATGGCTACACCTTC
CDR3aa: CASRELQNYGYTF

abundance: .
j_gene: TRBJ2-7
v_gene: TRBV5-6
d_gene: .
CDR3nt: TGTGCCAGCAGCGGACCCCGTTCAGAGCAGTACTTC
CDR3aa: CASSGPRSEQYF

abundance: .
j_gene: TRBJ2-3
v_gene: TRBV5-1
d_gene: .
CDR3nt: TGCGCCAGCAGCGAAGGCTCATCGACAGATACGCAGTATTTT
CDR3aa: CASSEGSSTDTQYF

abundance: .
j_gene: TRBJ2-3
v_gene: TRBV7-2
d_gene: .
CDR3nt: TGTGCCAGCAGCACCCTCATTATGGATACGCAGTATTTT
CDR3aa: CASSTLIMDTQYF

abundance: .
j_gene: TRBJ2-5
v_gene: TRBV4-2
d_gene: TRBD2
CDR3nt: TGTGCCAGCAGCCAAGTACCCACTAGCGCGCAAGAGACCCAGTACTTC
CDR3aa: CASSQVPTSAQETQYF

abundance: once
j_gene: TRBJ1-1
v_gene: TRBV5-1
d_gene: .
CDR3nt: TGCGCCAGCAGCTTGATTGGGGCCCCGACGAACACTGAAGCTTTCTTT
CDR3aa: CASSLIGAPTNTEAFF

abundance: few
j_gene: TRBJ2-1
v_gene: TRBV20-1
d_gene: TRBD2
CDR3nt: TGCAGTGCAATGACTAGCGGGAGGGCCAATGAGCAGTTCTTC
CDR3aa: CSAMTSGRANEQFF

abundance: once
j_gene: TRBJ2-5
v_gene: TRBV6-5
d_gene: TRBD1
CDR3nt: TGTGCCAGCAGCCCAGGACAGGACCACCAAGAGACCCAGTACTTC
CDR3aa: CASSPGQDHQETQYF

abundance: .
j_gene: TRBJ2-7
v_gene: TRBV20-1
d_gene: .
CDR3nt: TGCAGTGCTTTACCCCAAAGGGCAGGTGACGAGCAGTACTTC
CDR3aa: CSALPQRAGDEQYF

abundance: .
j_gene: TRBJ2-1
v_gene: TRBV20-1
d_gene: TRBD1
CDR3nt: TGCAGTGCTCCCTGGCAGGACAGGGGGCTGATGAATGAGCAGTTCTTC
CDR3aa: CSAPWQDRGLMNEQFF

abundance: .
j_gene: TRBJ2-5
v_gene: TRBV20-1
d_gene: TRBD2
CDR3nt: TGCAGCGCTAGACCCCCTAGGATTAGCGGGTACCAAGAGACCCAGTACTTC
CDR3aa: CSARPPRISGYQETQYF

abundance: .
j_gene: TRBJ2-1
v_gene: TRBV29-1
d_gene: TRBD2
CDR3nt: TGCAGCGTCGGACTAGCGAGCAATGAGCAGTTCTTC
CDR3aa: CSVGLASNEQFF

abundance: .
j_gene: TRBJ2-2
v_gene: TRBV6-2/TRBV6-3
d_gene: .
CDR3nt: TGTGCCAGCAGTTACGGGCCGACAGGCACCGGGGAGCTGTTTTTT
CDR3aa: CASSYGPTGTGELFF

abundance: .
j_gene: TRBJ2-3
v_gene: TRBV11-1
d_gene: TRBD2
CDR3nt: TGTGCCAGCAGCCCTCACCCGGGACTAGCGGGGGGGCGTAGCACAGATACGCAGTATTTT
CDR3aa: CASSPHPGLAGGRSTDTQYF

abundance: .
j_gene: TRBJ2-7
v_gene: TRBV5-1
d_gene: .
CDR3nt: TGCGCCAGCAGCTTTGGACAGAACGAGCAGTACTTC
CDR3aa: CASSFGQNEQYF

abundance: .
j_gene: TRBJ2-7
v_gene: TRBV9
d_gene: .
CDR3nt: TGTGCCAGCAGCGTACTGCCAGGGAGCTCCTACGAGCAGTACTTC
CDR3aa: CASSVLPGSSYEQYF

abundance: .
j_gene: TRBJ2-5
v_gene: TRBV9
d_gene: .
CDR3nt: TGTGCCAGCAGTTCGGGACAGCGGGTCCAAGAGACCCAGTACTTC
CDR3aa: CASSSGQRVQETQYF

abundance: .
j_gene: TRBJ1-2
v_gene: TRBV12-3/TRBV12-4
d_gene: TRBD1
CDR3nt: TGTGCCAGCAGCCAAGACGGGGCGGGCAGGGGGTACTATGGCTACACCTTC
CDR3aa: CASSQDGAGRGYYGYTF

abundance: .
j_gene: TRBJ1-5
v_gene: TRBV5-5
d_gene: .
CDR3nt: TGTGCCAGCAGCTCGGACGGCAATCAGCCCCAGCATTTT
CDR3aa: CASSSDGNQPQHF

abundance: few
j_gene: TRBJ2-7
v_gene: TRBV7-2
d_gene: .
CDR3nt: TGTGCCAGCAGCGTAAAGCCGTCGGTATTCCCGACCCCCTACGAGCAGTACTTC
CDR3aa: CASSVKPSVFPTPYEQYF

abundance: .
j_gene: TRBJ2-3
v_gene: TRBV20-1
d_gene: .
CDR3nt: TGCAGTGCTAGAAACTCCTTCGGGGGAACAGATACGCAGTATTTT
CDR3aa: CSARNSFGGTDTQYF

abundance: .
j_gene: TRBJ1-2
v_gene: TRBV4-1
d_gene: .
CDR3nt: TGCGCCAGCAGCCAAGGGACTATCGGCTACACCTTC
CDR3aa: CASSQGTIGYTF

abundance: .
j_gene: TRBJ1-1
v_gene: TRBV20-1
d_gene: .
CDR3nt: TGCAGTGCTCGAGGAGGCCGGGACACAGACACTGAAGCTTTCTTT
CDR3aa: CSARGGRDTDTEAFF

abundance: .
j_gene: TRBJ2-3
v_gene: TRBV6-6
d_gene: TRBD1
CDR3nt: TGTGCCAGCGGTGACACAGGGGCGGTAGAAACAGATACGCAGTATTTT
CDR3aa: CASGDTGAVETDTQYF

abundance: few
j_gene: TRBJ2-1
v_gene: TRBV7-3
d_gene: .
CDR3nt: TGTGCCAGCAGCTTTTCGGGCAATGAGCAGTTCTTC
CDR3aa: CASSFSGNEQFF

abundance: .
j_gene: TRBJ2-5
v_gene: TRBV5-1
d_gene: .
CDR3nt: TGCGCCAGCAGCCCCCTGGCGGGGTCCCAGGAGACCCAGTACTTC
CDR3aa: CASSPLAGSQETQYF

abundance: many
j_gene: TRBJ2-3
v_gene: TRBV12-3/TRBV12-4
d_gene: .
CDR3nt: TGTGCCAGCAGTTTGGGGGGTGATACGCAGTATTTT
CDR3aa: CASSLGGDTQYF

abundance: .
j_gene: TRBJ2-3
v_gene: TRBV2
d_gene: TRBD2
CDR3nt: TGTGCCAGCAGTGAAGAGCGGGGAAGTAGAGATACGCAGTATTTT
CDR3aa: CASSEERGSRDTQYF

abundance: .
j_gene: TRBJ1-2
v_gene: TRBV24-1
d_gene: TRBD1
CDR3nt: TGTGCCACCGGGACAGACTATGGCTACACCTTC
CDR3aa: CATGTDYGYTF

abundance: .
j_gene: TRBJ1-5
v_gene: TRBV6-1
d_gene: .
CDR3nt: TGTGCCAGCAGCCCCTGGATCGGCAATCAGCCCCAGCATTTT
CDR3aa: CASSPWIGNQPQHF

abundance: .
j_gene: TRBJ1-6
v_gene: TRBV10-2
d_gene: .
CDR3nt: TGCGCCAGCAGTGAATCAGGGAACGCCCTCCACTTT
CDR3aa: CASSESGNALHF

abundance: .
j_gene: TRBJ1-6
v_gene: TRBV7-9
d_gene: .
CDR3nt: TGTGCCAGCAGCCAAGAAGGCGGTTCACCCCTCCACTTT
CDR3aa: CASSQEGGSPLHF

abundance: .
j_gene: TRBJ1-1
v_gene: TRBV28
d_gene: .
CDR3nt: TGTGCCAGCAGGCCCCCGGGGAACACTGAAGCTTTCTTT
CDR3aa: CASRPPGNTEAFF

abundance: .
j_gene: TRBJ2-1
v_gene: TRBV6-2/TRBV6-3
d_gene: .
CDR3nt: TGTGCCAGCAGCGATACCACGTGGGGTCTGGATGAGCAGTTCTTC
CDR3aa: CASSDTTWGLDEQFF

abundance: .
j_gene: TRBJ1-4
v_gene: TRBV4-2
d_gene: .
CDR3nt: TGTGCCAGCAGCCAAGAGAGGGCGGGACTTAATGAAAAACTGTTTTTT
CDR3aa: CASSQERAGLNEKLFF

abundance: .
j_gene: TRBJ2-2
v_gene: TRBV6-1
d_gene: .
CDR3nt: TGTGCCAGCGATTGGACGCCGACCGGGGAGCTGTTTTTT
CDR3aa: CASDWTPTGELFF

abundance: .
j_gene: TRBJ1-2
v_gene: TRBV7-6
d_gene: TRBD1
CDR3nt: TGTGCCAGCAGGGACAGGGTCTTAACGAACTATGGCTACACCTTC
CDR3aa: CASRDRVLTNYGYTF

abundance: few
j_gene: TRBJ1-2
v_gene: TRBV20-1
d_gene: .
CDR3nt: TGCAGTGCTGCTCCTCCCGGGACGGGCTATGGCTACACCTTC
CDR3aa: CSAAPPGTGYGYTF

abundance: .
j_gene: TRBJ2-7
v_gene: TRBV20-1
d_gene: TRBD2
CDR3nt: TGCAGTGCTCGACCGGGACTAGGGTACGAGCAGTACTTC
CDR3aa: CSARPGLGYEQYF

abundance: few
j_gene: TRBJ2-7
v_gene: TRBV29-1
d_gene: .
CDR3nt: TGCAGCGTTGAGGAGGGGCCGAGCTACGAGCAGTACTTC
CDR3aa: CSVEEGPSYEQYF

abundance: once
j_gene: TRBJ2-7
v_gene: TRBV7-8
d_gene: TRBD2
CDR3nt: TGTGCCAGCAGCTTACCCGAACTAGCGGGGGGAGCCTACGAGCAGTACTTC
CDR3aa: CASSLPELAGGAYEQYF

abundance: .
j_gene: TRBJ2-5
v_gene: TRBV20-1
d_gene: .
CDR3nt: TGCAGTGCTAGAGGCAGGGATCTTGAGACCCAGTACTTC
CDR3aa: CSARGRDLETQYF

abundance: .
j_gene: TRBJ2-7
v_gene: TRBV11-2
d_gene: .
CDR3nt: TGTGCCAGCAGCTTAGATAGAGGTGAGCACTACGAGCAGTACTTC
CDR3aa: CASSLDRGEHYEQYF

abundance: .
j_gene: TRBJ1-5
v_gene: TRBV6-5
d_gene: .
CDR3nt: TGTGCCAGCAGGACGGGCTATAGCAATCAGCCCCAGCATTTT
CDR3aa: CASRTGYSNQPQHF

abundance: .
j_gene: TRBJ2-3
v_gene: TRBV4-3
d_gene: .
CDR3nt: TGCGCCAGCAGCCAAGATAACTACAACACAGATACGCAGTATTTT
CDR3aa: CASSQDNYNTDTQYF

abundance: .
j_gene: TRBJ2-7
v_gene: TRBV14
d_gene: .
CDR3nt: TGTGCCAGCAGCTTTCTCATGCGACAGTACGAGCAGTACTTC
CDR3aa: CASSFLMRQYEQYF

abundance: once
j_gene: TRBJ2-7
v_gene: TRBV5-1
d_gene: TRBD1
CDR3nt: TGCGCCAGCAGCTTGGGGACAGGGGCACTGTCCGACGAGCAGTACTTC
CDR3aa: CASSLGTGALSDEQYF

abundance: .
j_gene: TRBJ2-3
v_gene: TRBV4-3
d_gene: TRBD2
CDR3nt: TGCGCCAGCAGCCAGGGAGGCTCCCTAGCGGGAGGTGATACGCAGTATTTT
CDR3aa: CASSQGGSLAGGDTQYF

abundance: .
j_gene: TRBJ2-3
v_gene: TRBV6-2/TRBV6-3
d_gene: .
CDR3nt: TGTGCCAGCAGTCAAAACATCGGGACTCCCGTCCGGGATACGCAGTATTTT
CDR3aa: CASSQNIGTPVRDTQYF

abundance: few
j_gene: TRBJ2-7
v_gene: TRBV10-2
d_gene: TRBD2
CDR3nt: TGCGCCAGCAGTAATCCCGGGACTAGCGGGGGCCGGCTAGAGCAGTACTTC
CDR3aa: CASSNPGTSGGRLEQYF

abundance: .
j_gene: TRBJ1-2
v_gene: TRBV2
d_gene: TRBD1
CDR3nt: TGTGCCAGCAGGACCGGGACAGGTGCTCTAGGTTATGGCTACACCTTC
CDR3aa: CASRTGTGALGYGYTF

abundance: .
j_gene: TRBJ2-7
v_gene: TRBV6-6
d_gene: .
CDR3nt: TGTGCCAGCAGGACCACAGGGGGGGTATCCTACGAGCAGTACTTC
CDR3aa: CASRTTGGVSYEQYF